The clone carrying this T cell receptor (beta chain) was detected a few times. What it recognizes is unknown. Other DNA sequences within the sample encode an identical CDR3. Methods used by the authors: After removing out-of-frame reads, approximately 2 million distinct TCRbeta sequences remained. Profiled with immunoSEQ multiplex PCR; TCRdb holds only in-frame clones, not every one. The DNA was the basis for D and trimming; V, J and clone size are from that table. This table holds about 64,000 clones, 75% to 80% found once. This sample is drawn from a study of memory CD4+ T cells and cytomegalovirus serostatus. The overall study: Donors were healthy Belgian adults, 9 or 10 CMV seropositive and 24 seronegative.

Study-wide points: About 40% of the roughly 160 known CMV-associated TCRbeta sequences appeared in CD4+ memory.

The sort gate was single viable CD3+CD4+CD8-CD45RO+ cells for memory CD4+ T cells. CD4+ T cells were isolated by positive magnetic selection. Germline loops: CDR1 GTSNPN, CDR2 SVGIG (reference sequence). The CDR3 contains 13 residues. Trimming stripped 0 bases from V and 2 bases from J, with 5 bases between. Material for sequencing was memory CD4+ T cells from blood. The TCR sequence derives from an adult in good health and CMV-seronegative. This chain joins TRBV30 and TRBJ1-5, with D uncertain. As DNA, the CDR3 is TGTGCCTGGAGTGTGGAAGGCAATCAGCCCCAGCATTTT. This codes for CAWSVEGNQPQHF.